This T cell receptor beta chain is from a study of T cell changes during pregnancy in multiple sclerosis. The data were produced by immunoSEQ multiplex PCR, yet TCRdb's version contains in-frame clones alone and is incomplete. This table has about 40,000 clones, roughly 90% appearing once. The V gene's germline CDR1 is ENHRY and CDR2 SYGVKD. V was trimmed by 6 bases and J by 8 bases, leaving 18 bases between them. CDR3 length equals 14 residues. This TCR was sampled from a female donor with multiple sclerosis, enrolled in a pregnancy study. This sequence joins TRBV10-3 and TRBJ2-3, with D perhaps matching TRBD2 (6 bases). The source material was CD4+ T cells from peripheral blood mononuclear cells, sampled before pregnancy. The CDR3 coding sequence is TGTGCCATCAGGAGCGGGCGTTGGGACGGTACGCAGTATTTT. Protein sequence: CAIRSGRWDGTQYF.